What follows are 26 T cell receptor beta chains derived from one specimen sequenced in a study of blood T cells in healthy people across ages. It was with a sample-barcoded 5' primer and a J-beta primer mix that a second PCR of roughly 7 to 12 cycles was run. TCRdb called the 5' RACE reads again in MiXCR, with one record for every CDR3 protein. The sample lists 750,000 to 950,000 distinct CDR3 sequences, around 29% occurring once. The same data also contributed to another study, on T cells of mothers and their children.

Sequenced sample: blood. These receptor sequences come from a middle-aged woman in good health.

This rearrangement joins TRBV10-3 to TRBJ2-3; no firm D call. The CDR3 is 14 amino acids. Germline V gene data show CDR1 as ENHRY and CDR2 as SYGVKD. The CDR3, as DNA: TGTGCGGCCGGCCTAAGTCACTCCCCAGATACGCAGTATTTT. It yields the protein CAAGLSHSPDTQYF.

The rearrangement uses TRBV4-1 and TRBJ2-1; TRBD1 might be the D (7 bases). Germline CDR1 and CDR2: MGHRA and YSYEKL. Trimming cost V 5 bases and J 9 bases, with 17 bases left between them. This CDR3 is built from 14 residues. The CDR3 is CASSGQALGGEQFF. The CDR3 nucleotides read TGCGCCAGCAGCGGACAGGCGCTGGGGGGTGAGCAGTTCTTC.

Many counts were recorded for this clonotype. The J gene is TRBJ1-2, the V gene TRBV29-1; D is unclear. CDR3 length equals 11 residues. Germline V gives CDR1 SQVTM, CDR2 ANQGSEA. V shed 8 bases and J shed 4 bases, with 11 bases lying between them. CDR3 region: CSPPTGYGYTF. The CDR3 nucleotides read TGCAGCCCGCCAACTGGCTATGGCTACACCTTC.

In this sample, this clonotype turned up a few times. J is TRBJ1-2 and V is TRBV29-1; no clear D. This CDR3 region has 11 residues. CDR1 SQVTM and CDR2 ANQGSEA come from the germline V gene. Trimming stripped 8 bases from V and 8 bases from J, with 15 bases between. DNA of the CDR3: TGCAGCCTCCGAGGCATTTCAGGCTACACCTTC. This gives the protein CSLRGISGYTF.

This clonotype was seen more than once but under ten times. The V call is TRBV20-1, the J call TRBJ2-7; TRBD1 is a possible D gene (6 bases). The last part of the DNA fits TRBJ2-5 better; the J call may be wrong. Per germline, CDR1 DFQATT and CDR2 SNEGSKA (reference sequence). The CDR3 is 12 residues long. The chain's CDR3 is CSAYRAEETQYF. CDR3 bases: TGCAGTGCTTACAGGGCTGAGGAGACCCAGTACTTC.

The chain couples TRBV5-1 to TRBJ2-7; TRBD2 matches at 7 bases. The CDR3 has 16 residues. V lost 3 bases, J lost 1 base, and 10 bases stayed unmatched. CDR1 is SGHRS and CDR2 is YFSETQ in the germline V gene. DNA for the CDR3: TGCGCCAGCAGCTCCTCGACGGGGAGGGTTTCCTACGAGCAGTACTTC. It specifies CASSSSTGRVSYEQYF.

This clonotype was seen at least ten times. The CDR3 sequence is CASSYIGTDTQYF. The CDR3 region has the DNA TGTGCCAGCAGCTACATAGGCACAGATACGCAGTATTTT. The chain combines TRBV9 with TRBJ2-3; D is unclear. The germline V and J ends were trimmed by 4 bases and 1 base, with 7 bases remaining between them. Germline V gene sequence: CDR1 SGDLS, CDR2 YYNGEE. The CDR3 is 13 amino acids. The full variable domain, completed using reference TRBV9 and TRBJ2-3, is DSGVTQTPKHLITATGQRVTLRCSPRSGDLSVYWYQQSLDQGLQFLIQYYNGEERAKGNILERFSAQQFPDLHSELNLSSLELGDSALYFCASSYIGTDTQYFGPGTRLTVL.

The sample holds one count of this clonotype. The junction shows a germline mismatch at one end, possibly a read error. The chain combines TRBV20-1 with TRBJ2-1, with a possible D match to TRBD1 (5 bases). The CDR3 extends over 15 amino acids. Per germline, CDR1 DFQATT and CDR2 SNEGSKA (reference sequence). The CDR3 coding sequence is TGCAGTGCTAGATCCCGAACTGGGGCCGTCAATGAGCAGGTCTTC. It is translated as CSARSRTGAVNEQVF.

V is TRBV6-1 and J is TRBJ2-7; 11 nucleotides agree with TRBD2. The germline V gene encodes CDR1 MNHNS and CDR2 SASEGT. The junction had 14 bases not matched to a gene; V was cut back by 6 bases and J by 4 bases. The CDR3 runs to 17 residues. CDR3 sequence (DNA): TGTGCCAGCAGACGTCATAGCGGGGGGGCAATTGTATACGAGCAGTACTTC. It translates to CASRRHSGGAIVYEQYF.

This clonotype appeared a single time. This may arise from a read error, as a much more abundant clone is one base away. The chain joins TRBV2 to TRBJ2-5; tentatively, D is TRBD2 (6 bases). Per the germline V gene, CDR1 is SNHLY and CDR2 is FYNNEI. The CDR3 has 11 residues. With 11 bases removed from V and 1 base from J, the gap between germline ends came to 8 bases. The DNA of the CDR3 is TGTGCCTGCGGGGTCCAAGAGACCCAGTACTTC. It specifies CACGVQETQYF.

There are a few counts of this clonotype. The J gene is TRBJ1-2, the V gene TRBV28, with D perhaps matching TRBD1 (5 bases). In germline, CDR1 is MDHEN, CDR2 SYDVKM. The CDR3 loop spans 15 amino acids. V shed 6 bases and J shed 8 bases, with 22 bases lying between them. CDR3 loop: CASRSGALVGYGYTF. The CDR3 region has the DNA TGTGCCAGCAGATCTGGGGCGCTAGTCGGGTACGGCTACACCTTC.

The chain is built from TRBV27 and TRBJ2-1; TRBD1 matches at 11 bases. V lost 5 bases to trimming and J lost 4 bases; unmatched junction nucleotides: 4. Germline V gene sequence: CDR1 MNHEY, CDR2 SMNVEV (reference sequence). The CDR3 has 15 residues. Here the CDR3 reads CASSVDRGPYNEQFF. CDR3 nucleotide sequence: TGTGCCAGCAGTGTGGACAGGGGGCCTTACAATGAGCAGTTCTTC.

Regarding this clonotype: A single base separates this from a much larger clone, so it may be a read error. This chain connects TRBV28 to TRBJ2-7; 12 positions agree with TRBD1. CDR3 size: 16 residues. Germline values: CDR1 MDHEN, CDR2 SYDVKM. The CDR3 nucleotides are TGTGCCAGCAGTCGGGACAGGGGGCTGGGCTCCTACGGGCAGTACTTC. This sequence encodes CASSRDRGLGSYGQYF.

The chain employs TRBV20-1 and TRBJ2-5; 8 bases are shared with TRBD2. With 0 bases clipped from V and 5 bases from J, the junction kept 8 bases outside the gene matches. CDR3 length: 15 amino acids. CDR1 is DFQATT, CDR2 SNEGSKA, per germline (reference sequence). In DNA, the CDR3 is TGCAGTGCTAGAGAGTCACGGGGGGGTCCGGAGACCCAGTACTTC. Protein product: CSARESRGGPETQYF.

This clonotype showed up just a few times. The J gene is TRBJ2-1, the V gene TRBV30; D is possibly TRBD1 or TRBD2 (5 bases each). The CDR3 is 14 residues long. Looked up from germline, CDR1 is GTSNPN and CDR2 is SVGIG (reference sequence). Trimming pared 4 bases from V and 11 bases from J, leaving 21 bases between. CDR3 region: CAWMIRGTVMKQFF. As DNA, the CDR3 is TGTGCCTGGATGATTAGAGGGACGGTAATGAAGCAGTTCTTC.

The rearrangement joins TRBV12-3 or TRBV12-4 to TRBJ2-4; D is unresolved. The CDR3 has 11 residues. V lost 2 bases and J 9 bases, leaving 5 bases between the germline ends. CDR3 nucleotide sequence: TGTGCCAGCAGTTTATCGGGCATTCAGTACTTC. Translated, it gives CASSLSGIQYF.

Remarks on this clonotype: This could be a read error, since a much larger clone is one nucleotide away. The rearrangement links TRBV6-5 to TRBJ2-1, with 10 bases fitting TRBD2. The V gene's germline CDR1 is MNHEY and CDR2 SVGAGI. This CDR3 comprises 17 residues. V lost 2 bases, J lost 5 bases, and 9 bases stayed unmatched. Written as DNA, the CDR3 is TGTGCCAGCAGTTACACTTTTACTAGCGGGGTCCACAATGAGCAGTTCTTC. Its protein is CASSYTFTSGVHNEQFF.

The chain uses TRBV5-4 and TRBJ2-3, with D uncertain. The CDR3 loop spans 12 amino acids. Trimming shortened V by 6 bases and J by 6 bases, and 11 bases separated the two germline ends. Germline loops: CDR1 SGHNT, CDR2 YYREEE (reference sequence). The CDR3 DNA follows: TGTGCCAGCAACACGCTTGGGGATACGCAGTATTTT. It specifies CASNTLGDTQYF.

The CDR3 nucleotides read TGTGCCATCAGTGAAATTGGAGAGGGAAGGTCACCCCTCCACTTT. As protein: CAISEIGEGRSPLHF. V gene TRBV10-3 combines with J gene TRBJ1-6; D is ambiguous. CDR3 length: 15 amino acids. V was pared by 3 bases and J by 10 bases, with 16 bases between. CDR1 ENHRY and CDR2 SYGVKD come from the germline V gene.

A word on this clonotype: A much larger clone lies a single base off, so this may be a read error. This chain connects TRBV6-5 to TRBJ2-1, with a possible D match to TRBD1 (6 bases). The CDR3 spans 14 residues. CDR1 and CDR2 from the germline V gene are MNHEY and SVGAGI. CDR3 residues: CAGSYGQKVNEQFF. DNA of the CDR3: TGTGCCGGCAGTTACGGACAGAAAGTCAATGAGCAGTTCTTC.

This chain uses TRBV20-1 with TRBJ2-5, with 10 bases that match TRBD2. The J call is uncertain, as TRBJ2-7 better fits the DNA end. The CDR3 sequence is 13 residues long. The germline V gene has CDR1 DFQATT and CDR2 SNEGSKA (reference sequence). The DNA for the CDR3 is TGCAGTGCTAGAAGCGGGAGGGCCCACGAGCAGTACTTC. Residues: CSARSGRAHEQYF.

This chain uses TRBV11-2 with TRBJ1-1; a weak D match, TRBD1 (5 bases). V was trimmed by 5 bases and J by 6 bases, leaving 13 bases between them. Germline-derived CDR1 and CDR2 are SGHAT and FQNNGV. There are 13 residues in the CDR3. CDR3 DNA sequence: TGTGCCAGCAGCGCCGGGGCCGGGGCTGAAGCTTTCTTT. Its protein is CASSAGAGAEAFF.

The chain employs TRBV14 and TRBJ1-1; 9 nucleotides agree with TRBD1. The germline V gene has CDR1 SGHDN and CDR2 FVKESK. The CDR3 is made up of 16 amino acids. V shed 3 bases and J 3 bases; nucleotides not matched to a gene: 8. The CDR3 spells CASSHPPDRGDTEAFF. For the CDR3, the DNA is TGTGCCAGCAGCCACCCTCCGGACAGGGGTGACACTGAAGCTTTCTTT.

This clonotype was observed a few times. This chain uses TRBV12-3 or TRBV12-4 with TRBJ2-3; D unclear. Trimming removed 6 bases from V and 3 bases from J, with 10 bases in between. The CDR3 consists of 13 residues. CDR3 DNA: TGTGCCAGCAGCCGAAGCGAGACAGATACGCAGTATTTT. It codes for CASSRSETDTQYF.

This chain connects TRBV5-1 to TRBJ2-2; D may correspond to TRBD1 or TRBD2 (5 bases each). This CDR3 has 15 amino acids. Trimming took 1 base from V and 0 from J, leaving 7 bases between them. Per germline, CDR1 SGHRS and CDR2 YFSETQ. CDR3 DNA sequence: TGCGCCAGCAGCTTGTGGGGGACGAACACCGGGGAGCTGTTTTTT. This translates into CASSLWGTNTGELFF.

This clonotype turned up a few times. The chain carries TRBV14 and TRBJ2-2; 7 positions match TRBD2. J was trimmed by 6 bases and V by 3 bases; bases with no gene match: 10. CDR1 and CDR2 from the germline V gene are SGHDN and FVKESK. The CDR3 consists of 16 residues. The CDR3 DNA is TGTGCCAGCAGCCAGGTGGGACTACCACTCCCCGGGGAGCTGTTTTTT. This encodes CASSQVGLPLPGELFF.